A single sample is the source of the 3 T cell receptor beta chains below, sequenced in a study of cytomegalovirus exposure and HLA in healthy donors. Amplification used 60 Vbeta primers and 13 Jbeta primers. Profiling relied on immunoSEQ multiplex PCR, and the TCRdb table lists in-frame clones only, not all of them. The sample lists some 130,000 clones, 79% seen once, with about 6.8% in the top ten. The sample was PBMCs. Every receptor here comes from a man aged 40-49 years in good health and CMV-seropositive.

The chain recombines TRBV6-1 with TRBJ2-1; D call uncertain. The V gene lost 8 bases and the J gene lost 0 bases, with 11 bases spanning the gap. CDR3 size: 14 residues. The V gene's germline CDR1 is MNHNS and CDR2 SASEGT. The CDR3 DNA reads TGTGCCAGCGTCAGGTGGGCCTCCTACAATGAGCAGTTCTTC. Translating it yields CASVRWASYNEQFF.

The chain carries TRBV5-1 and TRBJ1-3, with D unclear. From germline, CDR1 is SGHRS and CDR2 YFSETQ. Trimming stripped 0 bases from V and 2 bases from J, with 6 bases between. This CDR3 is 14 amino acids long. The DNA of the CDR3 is TGCGCCAGCAGCTTGGGAGGCCCTGGAAACACCATATATTTT. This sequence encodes CASSLGGPGNTIYF.

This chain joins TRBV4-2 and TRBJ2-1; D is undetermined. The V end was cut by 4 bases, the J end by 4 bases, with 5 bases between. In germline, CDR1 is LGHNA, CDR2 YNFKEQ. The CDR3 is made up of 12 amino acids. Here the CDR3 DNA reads TGTGCCAGCAGCCCCAGATACAATGAGCAGTTCTTC. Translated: CASSPRYNEQFF.